One and the same sample provided the 6 T cell receptor beta chains below, sequenced in a study of T cell repertoires in cytomegalovirus infection. TCRdb itself ran the reads through MiXCR, one entry per CDR3 protein. Altogether around 250,000 distinct CDR3 sequences are present, approximately 17% being singletons, with the ten largest covering about 45%. The sample taken for sequencing was CD8+ T cells from PBMCs. These receptors came from a human donor in good health (CMV status not recorded). Some clones in this sample may be carry-over from other donors' samples.

This clonotype was detected ten times or more. V and J are TRBV6-2 or TRBV6-3 and TRBJ2-1; 9 bases map to TRBD2. Germline V gene data show CDR1 as MNHEY and CDR2 as SVGEGT. With V trimmed by 3 bases and J by 0 bases, 6 bases remained unmatched. The CDR3 covers 17 residues. CDR3 sequence: CASSYDRRGGSYNEQFF. The CDR3, as DNA: TGTGCCAGCAGTTATGACAGGCGGGGGGGCTCCTACAATGAGCAGTTCTTC.

The chain recombines TRBV6-5 with TRBJ2-2; 8 bases agree with TRBD1. Unmatched junction bases numbered 11, after V lost 6 bases and J lost 5 bases. CDR3 length: 16 amino acids. Per the germline V gene, CDR1 is MNHEY and CDR2 is SVGAGI. The CDR3 sequence is CASSRTGIPLTGELFF. CDR3 sequence (DNA): TGTGCCAGCAGCCGGACAGGGATCCCCTTGACCGGGGAGCTGTTTTTT.

The chain carries TRBV27 and TRBJ2-3, with 8 bases that match TRBD1. This CDR3 has 15 amino acids. V was clipped by 2 bases and J by 3 bases; unmatched bases: 4. Per the germline V gene, CDR1 is MNHEY and CDR2 is SMNVEV (reference sequence). Here the CDR3 reads CASSLRRTGTDTQYF. CDR3 nucleotides: TGTGCCAGCAGTTTACGGCGGACAGGGACAGATACGCAGTATTTT.

The chain combines TRBV4-3 with TRBJ2-4, with 12 bases that match TRBD2. The germline V gene encodes CDR1 LGHNA and CDR2 YSLEER. J was trimmed by 5 bases and V by 4 bases; bases with no gene match: 9. CDR3 length: 17 amino acids. The CDR3 coding sequence is TGCGCCAGCAGCCCAAGCCCTAGCGGGGGGGCCCAAAACATTCAGTACTTC. As protein: CASSPSPSGGAQNIQYF.

The chain carries TRBV6-6 and TRBJ1-1, with TRBD1 matching 7 bases. V trimming: 0 bases; J trimming: 6 bases; junction bases outside the gene matches: 13. The germline gives CDR1 MNHNY, CDR2 SVGAGI (reference sequence). The CDR3 runs to 17 residues. The CDR3, as DNA: TGTGCCAGCAGTTACTCGAGGATACAGGGGAGAGGCTCTGAAGCTTTCTTT. As protein: CASSYSRIQGRGSEAFF.

This clonotype was seen repeatedly, ten times or more. V is TRBV7-9 and J is TRBJ1-1; 7 bases map to TRBD1. The germline gives CDR1 SEHNR, CDR2 FQNEAQ (reference sequence). The CDR3 totals 14 residues. The V gene end was trimmed by 1 base and the J gene end by 3 bases; junction bases not matched to a gene: 2. CDR3 region: CASSLVRGHTEAFF. CDR3 DNA sequence: TGTGCCAGCAGCTTAGTTAGGGGGCACACTGAAGCTTTCTTT.